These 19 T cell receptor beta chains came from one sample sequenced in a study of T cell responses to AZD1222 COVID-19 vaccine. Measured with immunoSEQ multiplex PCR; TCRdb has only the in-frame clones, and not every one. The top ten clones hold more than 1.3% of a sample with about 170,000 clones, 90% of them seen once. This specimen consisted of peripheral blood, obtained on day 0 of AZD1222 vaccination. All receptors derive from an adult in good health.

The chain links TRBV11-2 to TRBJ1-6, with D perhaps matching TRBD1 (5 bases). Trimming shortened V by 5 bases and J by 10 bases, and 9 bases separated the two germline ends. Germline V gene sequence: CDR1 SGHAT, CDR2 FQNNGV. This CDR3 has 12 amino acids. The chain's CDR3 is CASSQGDSPLHF. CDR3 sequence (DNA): TGTGCCAGCAGCCAAGGGGACTCACCCCTCCACTTT.

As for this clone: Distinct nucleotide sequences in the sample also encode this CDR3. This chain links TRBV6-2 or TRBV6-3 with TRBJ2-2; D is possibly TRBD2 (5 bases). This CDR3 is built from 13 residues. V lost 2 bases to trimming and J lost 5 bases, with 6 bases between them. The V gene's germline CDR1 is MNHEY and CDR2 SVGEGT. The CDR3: CASSYRGTGELFF. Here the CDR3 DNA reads TGTGCCAGCAGTTACAGAGGGACCGGGGAGCTGTTTTTT.

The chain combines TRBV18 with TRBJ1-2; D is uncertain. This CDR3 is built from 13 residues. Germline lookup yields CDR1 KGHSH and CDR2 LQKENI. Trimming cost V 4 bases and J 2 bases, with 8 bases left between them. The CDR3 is CASSLDRNYGYTF. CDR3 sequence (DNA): TGTGCCAGCTCACTAGACCGAAACTATGGCTACACCTTC. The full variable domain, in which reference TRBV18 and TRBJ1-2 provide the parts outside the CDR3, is NAGVMQNPRHLVRRRGQEARLRCSPMKGHSHVYWYRQLPEEGLKFMVYLQKENIIDESGMPKERFSAEFPKEGPSILRIQQVVRGDSAAYFCASSLDRNYGYTFGSGTRLTVV.

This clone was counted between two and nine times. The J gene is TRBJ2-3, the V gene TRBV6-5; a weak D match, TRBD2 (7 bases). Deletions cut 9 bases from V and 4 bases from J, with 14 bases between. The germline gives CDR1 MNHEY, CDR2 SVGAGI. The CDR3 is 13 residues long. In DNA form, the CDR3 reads TGTGCCAGGGGACAAGGGGGGGCAGATACGCAGTATTTT. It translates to CARGQGGADTQYF.

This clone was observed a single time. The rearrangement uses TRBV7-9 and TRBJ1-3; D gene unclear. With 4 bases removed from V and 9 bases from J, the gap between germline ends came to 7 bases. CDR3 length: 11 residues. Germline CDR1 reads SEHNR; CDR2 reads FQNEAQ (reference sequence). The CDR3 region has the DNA TGTGCCAGCAGCTCGAAAGGCACCATATATTTT. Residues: CASSSKGTIYF.

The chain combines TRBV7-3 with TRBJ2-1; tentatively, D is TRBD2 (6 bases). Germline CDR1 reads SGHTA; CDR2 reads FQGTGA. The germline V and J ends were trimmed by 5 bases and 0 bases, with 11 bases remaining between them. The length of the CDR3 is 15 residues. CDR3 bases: TGTGCCAGCAGCCCCGGGAGAAGCTCCTACAATGAGCAGTTCTTC. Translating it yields CASSPGRSSYNEQFF.

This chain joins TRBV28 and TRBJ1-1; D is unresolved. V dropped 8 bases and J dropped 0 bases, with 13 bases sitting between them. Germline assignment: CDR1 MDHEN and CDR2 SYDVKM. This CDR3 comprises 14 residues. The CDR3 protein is CASGGFRMNTEAFF. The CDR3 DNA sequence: TGTGCCAGCGGTGGGTTTAGGATGAACACTGAAGCTTTCTTT.

The CDR3 reads CASSKLDSLGQPQHF. DNA of the CDR3: TGTGCCAGCAGTAAACTGGACAGTCTAGGTCAGCCCCAGCATTTT. The chain uses TRBV6-5 and TRBJ1-5, with D perhaps matching TRBD1 (6 bases). Trimming stripped 5 bases from V and 6 bases from J, with 17 bases between. The CDR3 length is 15 residues. Germline assignment: CDR1 MNHEY and CDR2 SVGAGI.

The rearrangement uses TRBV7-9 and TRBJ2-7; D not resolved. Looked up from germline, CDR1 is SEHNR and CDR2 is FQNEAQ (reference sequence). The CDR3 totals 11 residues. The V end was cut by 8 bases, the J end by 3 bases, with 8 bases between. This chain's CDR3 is CASRVLYEQYF. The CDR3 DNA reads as TGTGCCAGCCGGGTTCTCTACGAGCAGTACTTC.

CDR3 residues: CASSLPAGGYTGELFF. The CDR3 DNA sequence: TGTGCCAGCAGTTTACCCGCAGGGGGCTACACCGGGGAGCTGTTTTTT. This chain uses TRBV28 with TRBJ2-2, with 8 bases that match TRBD1. This CDR3 comprises 16 residues. The V segment lost 2 bases and the J segment 3 bases; nucleotides outside the gene matches: 5. From germline, CDR1 is MDHEN and CDR2 SYDVKM.

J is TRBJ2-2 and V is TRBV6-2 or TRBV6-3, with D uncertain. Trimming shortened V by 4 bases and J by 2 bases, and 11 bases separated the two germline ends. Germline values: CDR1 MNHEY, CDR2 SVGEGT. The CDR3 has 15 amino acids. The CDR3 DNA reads TGTGCCAGCAGTTGGGCTACTCTAAACACCGGGGAGCTGTTTTTT. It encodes CASSWATLNTGELFF.

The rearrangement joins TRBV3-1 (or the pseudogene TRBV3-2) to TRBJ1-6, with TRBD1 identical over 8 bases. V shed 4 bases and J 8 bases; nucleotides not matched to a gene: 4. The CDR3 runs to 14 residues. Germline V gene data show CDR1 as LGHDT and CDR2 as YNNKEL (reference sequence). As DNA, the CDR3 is TGTGCCAGCAGCCGACAGGGGAGTGATTCACCCCTCCACTTT. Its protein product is CASSRQGSDSPLHF.

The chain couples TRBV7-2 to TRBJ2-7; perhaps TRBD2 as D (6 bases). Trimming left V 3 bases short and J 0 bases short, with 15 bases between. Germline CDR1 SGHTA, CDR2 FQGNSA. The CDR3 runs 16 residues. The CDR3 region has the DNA TGTGCCAGCAGCTTTGCCGGGACTCAGCCCTCCTACGAGCAGTACTTC. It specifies CASSFAGTQPSYEQYF.

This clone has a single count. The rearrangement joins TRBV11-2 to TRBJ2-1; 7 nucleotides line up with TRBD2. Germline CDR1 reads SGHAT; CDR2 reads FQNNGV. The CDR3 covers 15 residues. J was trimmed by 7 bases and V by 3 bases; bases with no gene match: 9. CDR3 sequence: CASSFSVLAANEQFF. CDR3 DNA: TGTGCCAGCAGCTTCTCAGTGCTAGCGGCAAATGAGCAGTTCTTC.

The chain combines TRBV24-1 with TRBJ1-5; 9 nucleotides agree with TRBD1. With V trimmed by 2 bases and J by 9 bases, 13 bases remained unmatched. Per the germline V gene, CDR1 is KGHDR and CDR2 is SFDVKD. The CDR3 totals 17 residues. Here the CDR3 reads CATSDSSRDRELRPQHF. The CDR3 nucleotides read TGTGCCACCAGTGATTCGTCCCGGGACAGGGAATTAAGGCCCCAGCATTTT.

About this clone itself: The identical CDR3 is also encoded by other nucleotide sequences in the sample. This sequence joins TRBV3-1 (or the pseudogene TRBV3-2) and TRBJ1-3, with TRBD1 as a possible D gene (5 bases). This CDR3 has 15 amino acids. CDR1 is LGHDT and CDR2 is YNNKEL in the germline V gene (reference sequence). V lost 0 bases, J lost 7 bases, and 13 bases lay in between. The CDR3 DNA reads TGTGCCAGCAGCCAAGATCCAGGGCCAAGGAACACCATATATTTT. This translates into CASSQDPGPRNTIYF.

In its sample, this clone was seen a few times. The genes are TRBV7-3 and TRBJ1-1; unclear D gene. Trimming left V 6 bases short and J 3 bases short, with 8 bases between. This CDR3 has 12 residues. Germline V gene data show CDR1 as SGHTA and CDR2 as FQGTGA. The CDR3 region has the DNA TGTGCCAGCAGGGTGGAGGACACTGAAGCTTTCTTT. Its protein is CASRVEDTEAFF.

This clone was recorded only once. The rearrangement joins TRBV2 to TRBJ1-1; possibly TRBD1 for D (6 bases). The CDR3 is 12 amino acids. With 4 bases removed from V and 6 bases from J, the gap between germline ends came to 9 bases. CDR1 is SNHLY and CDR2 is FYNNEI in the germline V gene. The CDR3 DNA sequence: TGTGCCAGCAGTGGAAACAGGGCTGAAGCTTTCTTT. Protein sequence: CASSGNRAEAFF.

The CDR3 region is CASGTGAPSPYGYTF. The CDR3, as DNA: TGTGCCAGTGGGACAGGGGCTCCCTCTCCCTATGGCTACACCTTC. This sequence joins TRBV27 and TRBJ1-2; 10 bases map to TRBD1. This CDR3 has 15 residues. V shed 9 bases, J shed 4 bases, and the junction held 11 bases outside the gene matches. In germline, CDR1 is MNHEY, CDR2 SMNVEV (reference sequence).